Listed below are T cell receptor beta chains from one sample, sequenced in a study of blood T cell repertoires in COVID-19. The method was immunoSEQ multiplex PCR; TCRdb's version includes in-frame clones alone and lacks a portion of them. The table lists some 220,000 clones, around 81% of them singletons. Sequencing was carried out using peripheral blood. Receptors originate from a woman in her twenties or thirties who had recovered from COVID-19. Both conserved end residues are part of each CDR3. Each record gives: clone size, J gene, V gene, D gene, CDR3 DNA, CDR3 protein. A D gene is named only where the DNA matches it firmly. Where a row states a size, it is once, few, many or the class of an expanded clone; other rows omit it.

>-|TRBJ1-1|TRBV30|TRBD1
TGTGCCTGGAGTGTACCAGGGGGCGAAGCTTTCTTT
CAWSVPGGEAFF
>few|TRBJ2-1|TRBV30|TRBD1
TGTGCCTACTACAGGGGGGACTACAATGAGCAGTTCTTC
CAYYRGDYNEQFF
>-|TRBJ2-1|TRBV24-1|TRBD2
TGTGCCACCAGTGGTAGAACTAGCGGGAGCCATGAGCAGTTCTTC
CATSGRTSGSHEQFF
>-|TRBJ1-1|TRBV7-9|TRBD1
TGTGCCAGCAGCTCAGGGACAGGTGGGGACACTGAAGCTTTCTTT
CASSSGTGGDTEAFF
>once|TRBJ1-4|TRBV2|-
TGTGCCAGCAGTGCTTTTACAGGATTGACTGAAAAACTGTTTTTT
CASSAFTGLTEKLFF
>few|TRBJ1-5|TRBV18|-
TGTGCCAGCTCACCAGTGAAGGGACAAGGGCGGACGAATCAGCCCCAGCATTTT
CASSPVKGQGRTNQPQHF
>-|TRBJ2-7|TRBV7-3|-
TGTGCCAGCAGCCAGGACATCGGATCGCCCGAGCAGTACTTC
CASSQDIGSPEQYF
>-|TRBJ2-1|TRBV6-6|-
TGTGCCAGCGCCGGAGGGCCTAATGAGCAGTTCTTC
CASAGGPNEQFF
>-|TRBJ1-6|TRBV5-1|-
TGCGCCAGCAGCATAGGACAGTCTGGAAGCCTTAATTCACCCCTCCACTTT
CASSIGQSGSLNSPLHF
>-|TRBJ2-1|TRBV7-8|-
TGTGCCAGCAGCCCACGCGGGGTGAGCCATGAGCAGTTCTTC
CASSPRGVSHEQFF
>-|TRBJ2-7|TRBV6-9|-
TGTGCCAGCAGTTATTCGATTGTAGATCGCGAGCAGTACTTC
CASSYSIVDREQYF
>-|TRBJ2-7|TRBV7-6|-
TGTGCCAGCAGCACCGACTCTAGAGGCGAGCAGTACTTC
CASSTDSRGEQYF
>-|TRBJ2-2|TRBV21-1|-
TGTGCCAGCAGCACCCAGGGCGGGACTAGCGGGAGAGGGACGTATATCGGGGAGCTGTTTTTT
CASSTQGGTSGRGTYIGELFF
>-|TRBJ1-6|TRBV5-1|TRBD1
TGCGCCAGTCGGACAGGGCCCTTCTATAATTCACCCCTCCACTTT
CASRTGPFYNSPLHF
>-|TRBJ2-7|TRBV9|-
TGTGCCAGCAGCCCAGCGGGGCAGGGGGCTTACGAGCAGTACTTC
CASSPAGQGAYEQYF
>-|TRBJ2-1|TRBV11-2|-
TGTGCCAGCAGCGCTCACGGGGACAATGAGCAGTTCTTC
CASSAHGDNEQFF
>many|TRBJ1-2|TRBV9|TRBD1
TGTGCCAGCAGCGTAGGGGACAGGAACTATGGCTACACCTTC
CASSVGDRNYGYTF
>-|TRBJ1-5|TRBV27|-
TGTGCCAGCAGGGGCCCTTATAGCAATCAGCCCCAGCATTTT
CASRGPYSNQPQHF
>-|TRBJ1-2|TRBV5-4|TRBD1
TGTGCCAGCAGCCCCACGGCAGGGGGCGCGAGGGATGCTGGCTACACCTTC
CASSPTAGGARDAGYTF
>few|TRBJ1-3|TRBV5-4|-
TGTGCCAGCAGCCGTACAGGTTTCTCTGGAAACACCATATATTTT
CASSRTGFSGNTIYF
>-|TRBJ2-2|TRBV5-6|TRBD1
TGTGCCAGCAGCTTGACAGGGGGCATCACCGGGGAGCTGTTTTTT
CASSLTGGITGELFF
>-|TRBJ2-7|TRBV28|TRBD1
TGTGCCAGCAGTTCCCCGGGACAGGGGGGGTACGAGCAGTACTTC
CASSSPGQGGYEQYF
>-|TRBJ1-1|TRBV6-5|TRBD1
TGTGCCAGCAGCTCCGAGACAGGGTTGACTGAAGCTTTCTTT
CASSSETGLTEAFF
>-|TRBJ1-5|TRBV27|TRBD1
TGTGCCAGCAGTTTGGGGACAGGGGCCCTGGGGAGCAATCAGCCCCAGCATTTT
CASSLGTGALGSNQPQHF
>-|TRBJ1-4|TRBV5-4|-
TGTGCCAGCAGCCCCTTCGGAGGGGGGGCGGATGAAAAACTGTTTTTT
CASSPFGGGADEKLFF
>-|TRBJ1-1|TRBV7-3|-
TGTGCCAGCAGACTCACCCTCTACACTGAAGCTTTCTTT
CASRLTLYTEAFF